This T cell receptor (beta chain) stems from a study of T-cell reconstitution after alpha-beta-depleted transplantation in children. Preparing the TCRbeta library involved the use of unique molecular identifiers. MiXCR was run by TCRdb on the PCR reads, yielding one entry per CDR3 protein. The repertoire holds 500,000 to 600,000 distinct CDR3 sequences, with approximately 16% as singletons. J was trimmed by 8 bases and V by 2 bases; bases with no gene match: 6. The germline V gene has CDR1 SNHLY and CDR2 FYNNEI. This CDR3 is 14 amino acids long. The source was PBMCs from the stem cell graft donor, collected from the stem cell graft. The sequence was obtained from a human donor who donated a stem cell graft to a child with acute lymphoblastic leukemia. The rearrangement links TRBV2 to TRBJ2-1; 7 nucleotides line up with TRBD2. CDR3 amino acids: CASSERLAEDEQFF. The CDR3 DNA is TGTGCCAGCAGTGAAAGGCTAGCGGAAGATGAGCAGTTCTTC.